A selection of T cell receptor beta chains follows, all from one sample in a study of blood T cell repertoires in COVID-19. The repertoire was sequenced with immunoSEQ multiplex PCR; TCRdb's copy has only in-frame clones and lacks some. The sample comprises around 500,000 clones, less than 90% of which are singletons, and approximately 8% rests with the top ten. The sample comprised PBMCs or T cells enriched from blood (not recorded which). The source of these receptors is a woman aged 60-75 years who had recovered from COVID-19. CDR3s include the opening cysteine and the closing phenylalanine or tryptophan. The order of the fields is J gene, V gene, D gene, CDR3 DNA, CDR3 protein. D genes are given only for firm matches.

j_gene: TRBJ1-1
v_gene: TRBV25-1
d_gene: TRBD1
CDR3nt: TGTGCCAGCAATGACAGGGGGCTGAACACTGAAGCTTTCTTT
CDR3aa: CASNDRGLNTEAFF

j_gene: TRBJ1-1
v_gene: TRBV11-2
d_gene: -
CDR3nt: TGTGCCAGCAGCTTGGATTCCCGGGGGACTGAAGCTTTCTTT
CDR3aa: CASSLDSRGTEAFF

j_gene: TRBJ1-5
v_gene: TRBV10-2
d_gene: TRBD1
CDR3nt: TGCGCCAGCAGTCCGGGACAGGGTAACAATCAGCCCCAGCATTTT
CDR3aa: CASSPGQGNNQPQHF

j_gene: TRBJ1-1
v_gene: TRBV18
d_gene: TRBD1
CDR3nt: TGTGCCAGCTCACCAGTGGCAGGGGGTTACACTGAAGCTTTCTTT
CDR3aa: CASSPVAGGYTEAFF

j_gene: TRBJ1-2
v_gene: TRBV9
d_gene: -
CDR3nt: TGTGCCAGCAGCGTAGGGGAGGGTGCTAACTATGGCTACACCTTC
CDR3aa: CASSVGEGANYGYTF

j_gene: TRBJ2-3
v_gene: TRBV5-4
d_gene: -
CDR3nt: TGTGCCAGCAGCTTGGCTGCGGGTTCAGATACGCAGTATTTT
CDR3aa: CASSLAAGSDTQYF

j_gene: TRBJ1-4
v_gene: TRBV3-1/TRBV3-2
d_gene: TRBD1
CDR3nt: TGTGCCAGCAGCCAAAAGGGGGCGGGGACTAATGAAAAACTGTTTTTT
CDR3aa: CASSQKGAGTNEKLFF

j_gene: TRBJ2-7
v_gene: TRBV27
d_gene: TRBD1
CDR3nt: TGTGCCAGCAGTTTATTGGGGACAGGGGTCACCTCCTACGAGCAGTACTTC
CDR3aa: CASSLLGTGVTSYEQYF

j_gene: TRBJ1-1
v_gene: TRBV28
d_gene: -
CDR3nt: TGTGCCAGCAGTTGGATGGTAGGGGGTGGAATTGAAGCTTTCTTT
CDR3aa: CASSWMVGGGIEAFF

j_gene: TRBJ1-1
v_gene: TRBV27
d_gene: TRBD1
CDR3nt: TGTGCCAGCAGTCGACACCGGACAGGGACAGTAACTGAAGCTTTCTTT
CDR3aa: CASSRHRTGTVTEAFF

j_gene: TRBJ2-3
v_gene: TRBV2
d_gene: TRBD2
CDR3nt: TGTGCCAGCAGACCGAGCGGGGTTAACACAGATACGCAGTATTTT
CDR3aa: CASRPSGVNTDTQYF

j_gene: TRBJ2-7
v_gene: TRBV19
d_gene: -
CDR3nt: TGTGCCAGTAGTAATGGAGACGAGCAGTACTTC
CDR3aa: CASSNGDEQYF